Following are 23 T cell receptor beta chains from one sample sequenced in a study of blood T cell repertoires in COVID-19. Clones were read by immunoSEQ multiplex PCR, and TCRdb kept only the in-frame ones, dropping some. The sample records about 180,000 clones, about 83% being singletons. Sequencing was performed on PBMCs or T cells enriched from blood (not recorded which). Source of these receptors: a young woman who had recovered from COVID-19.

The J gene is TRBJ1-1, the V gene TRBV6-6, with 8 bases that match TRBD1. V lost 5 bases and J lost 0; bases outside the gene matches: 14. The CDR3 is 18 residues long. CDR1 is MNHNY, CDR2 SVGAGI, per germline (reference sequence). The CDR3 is CASSRDRTGSLMNTEAFF. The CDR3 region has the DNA TGTGCCAGCAGTCGAGACAGGACAGGGAGCCTCATGAACACTGAAGCTTTCTTT.

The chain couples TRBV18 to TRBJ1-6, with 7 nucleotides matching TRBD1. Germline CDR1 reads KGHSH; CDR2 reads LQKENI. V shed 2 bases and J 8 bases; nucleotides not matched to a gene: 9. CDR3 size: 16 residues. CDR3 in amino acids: CASSPFEQGSDSPLHF. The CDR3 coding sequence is TGTGCCAGCTCACCATTTGAACAGGGGTCGGATTCACCCCTCCACTTT.

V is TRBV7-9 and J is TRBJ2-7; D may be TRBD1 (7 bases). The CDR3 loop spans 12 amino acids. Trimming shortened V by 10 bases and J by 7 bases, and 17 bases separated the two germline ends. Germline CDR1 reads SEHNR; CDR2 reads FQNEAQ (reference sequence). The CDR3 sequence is CATQGGGYEQYF. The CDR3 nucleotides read TGTGCCACCCAGGGGGGCGGTTATGAGCAGTACTTC. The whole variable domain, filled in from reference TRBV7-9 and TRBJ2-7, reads DTGVSQNPRHKITKRGQNVTFRCDPISEHNRLYWYRQTLGQGPEFLTYFQNEAQLEKSRLLSDRFSAERPKGSFSTLEIQRTEQGDSAMYLCATQGGGYEQYFGPGTRLTVT.

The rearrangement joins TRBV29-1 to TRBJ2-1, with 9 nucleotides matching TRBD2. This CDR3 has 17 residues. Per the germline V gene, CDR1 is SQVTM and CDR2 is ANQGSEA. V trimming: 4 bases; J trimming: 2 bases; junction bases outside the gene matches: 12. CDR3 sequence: CSVGWREGYITYNEQFF. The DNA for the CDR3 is TGCAGCGTTGGTTGGCGGGAGGGTTATATTACCTACAATGAGCAGTTCTTC.

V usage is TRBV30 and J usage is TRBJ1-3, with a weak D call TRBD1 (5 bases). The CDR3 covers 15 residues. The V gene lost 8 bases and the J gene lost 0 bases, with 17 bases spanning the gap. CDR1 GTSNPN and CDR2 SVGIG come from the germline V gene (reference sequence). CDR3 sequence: CAGGMGQISGNTIYF. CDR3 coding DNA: TGTGCCGGCGGGATGGGGCAGATCTCTGGAAACACCATATATTTT.

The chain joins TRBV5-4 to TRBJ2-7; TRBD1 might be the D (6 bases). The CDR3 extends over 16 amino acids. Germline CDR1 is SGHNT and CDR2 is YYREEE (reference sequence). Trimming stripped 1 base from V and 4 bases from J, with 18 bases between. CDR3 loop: CASSLKSTGTHYEQYF. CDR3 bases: TGTGCCAGCAGCTTGAAATCTACAGGGACACATTACGAGCAGTACTTC.

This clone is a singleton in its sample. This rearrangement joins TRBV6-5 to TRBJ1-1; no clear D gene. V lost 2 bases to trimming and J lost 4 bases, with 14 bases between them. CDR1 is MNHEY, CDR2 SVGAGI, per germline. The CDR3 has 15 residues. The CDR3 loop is CASSYTNSRGTEAFF. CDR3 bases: TGTGCCAGCAGTTACACAAACTCAAGAGGCACTGAAGCTTTCTTT.

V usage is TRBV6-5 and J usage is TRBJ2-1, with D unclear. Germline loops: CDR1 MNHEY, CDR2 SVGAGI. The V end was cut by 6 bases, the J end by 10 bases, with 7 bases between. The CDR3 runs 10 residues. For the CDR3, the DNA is TGTGCCAGCAGCTCCGGGGAGCAGTTCTTC. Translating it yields CASSSGEQFF.

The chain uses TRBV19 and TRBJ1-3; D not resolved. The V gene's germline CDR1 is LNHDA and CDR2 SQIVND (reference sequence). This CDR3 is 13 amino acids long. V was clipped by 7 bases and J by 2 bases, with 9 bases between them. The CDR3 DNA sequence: TGTGCCAGTATGCGCGGGCCTGGAAACACCATATATTTT. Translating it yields CASMRGPGNTIYF.

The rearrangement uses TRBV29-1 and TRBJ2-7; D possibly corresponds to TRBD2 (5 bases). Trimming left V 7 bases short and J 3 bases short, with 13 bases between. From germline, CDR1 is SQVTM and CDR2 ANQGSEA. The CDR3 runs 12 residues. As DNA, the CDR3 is TGCAGCGGCCTTTCCGAGGGCTACGAGCAGTACTTC. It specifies CSGLSEGYEQYF.

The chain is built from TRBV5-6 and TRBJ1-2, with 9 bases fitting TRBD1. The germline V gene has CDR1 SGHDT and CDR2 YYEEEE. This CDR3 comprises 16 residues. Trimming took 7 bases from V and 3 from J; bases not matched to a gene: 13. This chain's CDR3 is CASSGPGDRAYYGYTF. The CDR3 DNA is TGTGCCAGCTCAGGGCCCGGGGACAGGGCATACTATGGCTACACCTTC.

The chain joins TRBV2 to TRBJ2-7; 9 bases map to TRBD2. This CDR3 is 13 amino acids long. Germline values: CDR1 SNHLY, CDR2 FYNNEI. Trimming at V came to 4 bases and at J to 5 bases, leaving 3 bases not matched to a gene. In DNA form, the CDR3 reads TGTGCCAGCAGTGCCGGGACTAGCAACGAGCAGTACTTC. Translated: CASSAGTSNEQYF.

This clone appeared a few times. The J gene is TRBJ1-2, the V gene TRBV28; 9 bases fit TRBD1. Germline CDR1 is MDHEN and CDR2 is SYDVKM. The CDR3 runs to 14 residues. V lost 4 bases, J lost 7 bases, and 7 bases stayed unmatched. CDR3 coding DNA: TGTGCCAGCAGTTCATATGGGGGACAGGGTGGCTACACCTTC. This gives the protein CASSSYGGQGGYTF.

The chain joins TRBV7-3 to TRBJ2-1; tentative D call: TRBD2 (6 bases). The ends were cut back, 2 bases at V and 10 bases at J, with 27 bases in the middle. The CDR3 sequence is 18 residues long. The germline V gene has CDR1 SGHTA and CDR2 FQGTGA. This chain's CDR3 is CASSLWSGVVADQLEQFF. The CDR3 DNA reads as TGTGCCAGCAGCTTATGGTCCGGGGTGGTAGCGGACCAATTGGAGCAGTTCTTC.

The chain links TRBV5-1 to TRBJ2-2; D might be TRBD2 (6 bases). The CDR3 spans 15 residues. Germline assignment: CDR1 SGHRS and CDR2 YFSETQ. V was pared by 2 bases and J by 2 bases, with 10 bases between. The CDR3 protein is CASSLLALNTGELFF. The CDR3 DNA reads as TGCGCCAGCAGCTTACTAGCACTAAACACCGGGGAGCTGTTTTTT.

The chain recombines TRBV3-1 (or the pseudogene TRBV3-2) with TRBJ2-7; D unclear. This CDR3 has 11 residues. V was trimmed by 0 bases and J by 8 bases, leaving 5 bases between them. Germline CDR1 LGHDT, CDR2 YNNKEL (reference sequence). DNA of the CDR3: TGTGCCAGCAGCCAAGAACAGAAGCAGTACTTC. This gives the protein CASSQEQKQYF.

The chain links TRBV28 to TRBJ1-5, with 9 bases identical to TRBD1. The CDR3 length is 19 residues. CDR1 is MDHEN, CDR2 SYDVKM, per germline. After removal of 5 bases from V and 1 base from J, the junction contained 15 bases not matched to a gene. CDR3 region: CASSLRDRVGGLSNQPQHF. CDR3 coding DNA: TGTGCCAGCAGTCTCCGGGACAGGGTCGGAGGATTAAGCAATCAGCCCCAGCATTTT.

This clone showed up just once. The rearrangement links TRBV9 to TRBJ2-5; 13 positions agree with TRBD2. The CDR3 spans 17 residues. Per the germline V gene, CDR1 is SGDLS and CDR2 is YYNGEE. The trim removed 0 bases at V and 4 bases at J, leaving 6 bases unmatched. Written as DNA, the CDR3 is TGTGCCAGCAGCGTAGGAGGGACTAGCGGGATTACAGAGACCCAGTACTTC. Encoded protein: CASSVGGTSGITETQYF.

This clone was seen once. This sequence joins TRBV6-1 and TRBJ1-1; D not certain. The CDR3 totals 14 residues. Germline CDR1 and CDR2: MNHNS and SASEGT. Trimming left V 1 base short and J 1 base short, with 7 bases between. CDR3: CASSEVPGNTEAFF. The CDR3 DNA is TGTGCCAGCAGTGAAGTTCCAGGGAACACTGAAGCTTTCTTT.

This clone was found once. DNA for the CDR3: TGTGCCAGCAGTCCCAGGACAGGGGCGACGCCCCAACACCAAGAGACCCAGTACTTC. Translated, it gives CASSPRTGATPQHQETQYF. The V gene is TRBV27, the J gene TRBJ2-5; 9 positions agree with TRBD1. Germline-derived CDR1 and CDR2 are MNHEY and SMNVEV (reference sequence). The CDR3 loop spans 19 amino acids. V gave up 5 bases and J gave up 0 bases; unmatched junction bases: 16.

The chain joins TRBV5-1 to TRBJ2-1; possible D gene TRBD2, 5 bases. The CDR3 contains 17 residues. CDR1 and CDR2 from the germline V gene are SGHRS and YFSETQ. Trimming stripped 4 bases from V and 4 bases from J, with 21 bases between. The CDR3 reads CASSRTSSGEGYNEQFF. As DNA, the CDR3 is TGCGCCAGCAGCCGCACCTCCAGCGGCGAGGGTTACAATGAGCAGTTCTTC.

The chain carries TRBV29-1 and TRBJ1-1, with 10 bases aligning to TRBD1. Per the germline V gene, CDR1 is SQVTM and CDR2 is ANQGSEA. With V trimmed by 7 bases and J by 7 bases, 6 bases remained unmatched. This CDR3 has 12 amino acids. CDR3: CSADRGQSEAFF. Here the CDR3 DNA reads TGCAGCGCTGACAGGGGGCAGAGTGAAGCTTTCTTT. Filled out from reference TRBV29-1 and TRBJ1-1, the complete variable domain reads SAVISQKPSRDICQRGTSLTIQCQVDSQVTMMFWYRQQPGQSLTLIATANQGSEATYESGFVIDKFPISRPNLTFSTLTVSNMSPEDSSIYLCSADRGQSEAFFGQGTRLTVV.

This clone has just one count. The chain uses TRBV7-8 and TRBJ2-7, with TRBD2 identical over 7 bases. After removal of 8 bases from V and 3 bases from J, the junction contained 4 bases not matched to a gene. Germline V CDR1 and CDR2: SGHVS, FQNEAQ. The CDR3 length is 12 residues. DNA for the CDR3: TGTGCCAGCGTTGGCGGGAGCTACGAGCAGTACTTC. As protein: CASVGGSYEQYF. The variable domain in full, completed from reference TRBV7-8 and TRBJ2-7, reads GAGVSQSPRYKVAKRGQDVALRCDPISGHVSLFWYQQALGQGPEFLTYFQNEAQLDKSGLPSDRFFAERPEGSVSTLKIQRTQQEDSAVYLCASVGGSYEQYFGPGTRLTVT.